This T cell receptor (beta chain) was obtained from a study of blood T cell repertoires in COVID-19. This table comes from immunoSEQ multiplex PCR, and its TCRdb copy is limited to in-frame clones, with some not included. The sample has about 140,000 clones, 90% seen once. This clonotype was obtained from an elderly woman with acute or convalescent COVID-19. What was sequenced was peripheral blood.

CDR3 DNA sequence: TGTGCCAGCAGCGGCGTAGCGGGGGACACCGGGGAGCTGTTTTTT. Translating it yields CASSGVAGDTGELFF. The V and J genes are TRBV7-2 and TRBJ2-2, with 9 bases lining up with TRBD2. CDR1 is SGHTA and CDR2 is FQGNSA in the germline V gene. This CDR3 has 15 residues. After removal of 5 bases from V and 3 bases from J, the junction contained 4 bases not matched to a gene. Full variable domain (rest looked up from reference TRBV7-2 and TRBJ2-2): GAGVSQSPSNKVTEKGKDVELRCDPISGHTALYWYRQSLGQGLEFLIYFQGNSAPDKSGLPSDRFSAERTGGSVSTLTIQRTQQEDSAVYLCASSGVAGDTGELFFGEGSRLTVL.